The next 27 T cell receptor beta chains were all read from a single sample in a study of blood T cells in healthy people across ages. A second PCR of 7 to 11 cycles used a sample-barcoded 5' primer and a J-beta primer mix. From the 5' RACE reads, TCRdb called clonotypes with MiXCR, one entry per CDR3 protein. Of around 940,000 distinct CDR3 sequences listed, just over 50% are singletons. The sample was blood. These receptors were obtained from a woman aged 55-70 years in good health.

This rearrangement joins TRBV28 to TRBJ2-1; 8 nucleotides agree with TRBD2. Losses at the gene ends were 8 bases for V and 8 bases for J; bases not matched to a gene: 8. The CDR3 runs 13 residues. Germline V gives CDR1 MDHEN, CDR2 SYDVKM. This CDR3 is CASVGLASDEQFF. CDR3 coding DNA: TGTGCCAGCGTCGGACTAGCAAGCGATGAGCAGTTCTTC.

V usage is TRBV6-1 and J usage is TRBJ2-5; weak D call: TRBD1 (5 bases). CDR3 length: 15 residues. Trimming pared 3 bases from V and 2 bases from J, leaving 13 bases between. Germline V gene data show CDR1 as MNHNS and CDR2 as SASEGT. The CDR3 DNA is TGTGCCAGCAGTGACCGCGGCAGGGCGCAAGAGACCCAGTACTTC. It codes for CASSDRGRAQETQYF.

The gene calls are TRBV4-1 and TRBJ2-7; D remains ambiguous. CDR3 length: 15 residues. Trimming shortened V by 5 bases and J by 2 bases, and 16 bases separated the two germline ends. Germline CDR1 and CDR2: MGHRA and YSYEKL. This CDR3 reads CASSFGSKQTYEQYF. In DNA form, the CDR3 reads TGCGCCAGCAGCTTTGGGTCCAAACAAACCTACGAGCAGTACTTC.

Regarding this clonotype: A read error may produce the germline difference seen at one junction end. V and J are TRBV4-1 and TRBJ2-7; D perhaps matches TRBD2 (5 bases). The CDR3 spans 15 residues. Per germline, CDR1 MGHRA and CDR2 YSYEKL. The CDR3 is CASSQNSGVSYKQYF. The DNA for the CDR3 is TGCGCCAGCAGCCAGAACTCCGGGGTCTCCTACAAGCAGTACTTC.

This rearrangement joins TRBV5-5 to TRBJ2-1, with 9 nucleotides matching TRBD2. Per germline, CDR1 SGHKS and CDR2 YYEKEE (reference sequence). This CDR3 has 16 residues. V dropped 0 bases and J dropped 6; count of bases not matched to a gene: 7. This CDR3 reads CASSLGAGGRSNEQFF. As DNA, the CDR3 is TGTGCCAGCAGCTTGGGAGCGGGAGGCCGCAGCAATGAGCAGTTCTTC.

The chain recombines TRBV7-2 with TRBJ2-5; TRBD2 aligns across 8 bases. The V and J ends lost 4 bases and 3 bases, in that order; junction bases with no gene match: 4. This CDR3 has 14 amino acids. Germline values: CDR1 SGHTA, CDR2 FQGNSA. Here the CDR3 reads CASSSAGAEETQYF. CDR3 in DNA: TGTGCCAGCAGCTCAGCGGGAGCCGAAGAGACCCAGTACTTC.

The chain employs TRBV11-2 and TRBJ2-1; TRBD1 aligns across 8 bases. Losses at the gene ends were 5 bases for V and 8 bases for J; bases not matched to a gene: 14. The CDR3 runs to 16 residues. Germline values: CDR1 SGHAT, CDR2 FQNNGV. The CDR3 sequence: CASSPQTGEARDEQFF. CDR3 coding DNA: TGTGCCAGCAGCCCCCAGACAGGGGAGGCGCGAGATGAGCAGTTCTTC.

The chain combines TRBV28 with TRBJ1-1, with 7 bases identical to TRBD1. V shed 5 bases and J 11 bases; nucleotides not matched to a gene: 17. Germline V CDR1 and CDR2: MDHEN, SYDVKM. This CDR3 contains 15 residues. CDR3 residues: CASSLLGGGGPGAFF. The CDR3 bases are TGTGCCAGCAGTCTCCTAGGGGGAGGGGGCCCTGGGGCTTTCTTT.

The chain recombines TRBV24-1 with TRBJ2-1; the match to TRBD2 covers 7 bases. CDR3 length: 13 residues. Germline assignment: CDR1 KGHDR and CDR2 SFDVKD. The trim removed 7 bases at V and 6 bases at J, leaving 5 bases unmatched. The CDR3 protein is CATSPWGGNEQFF. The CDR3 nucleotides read TGTGCCACCAGCCCCTGGGGGGGCAATGAGCAGTTCTTC.

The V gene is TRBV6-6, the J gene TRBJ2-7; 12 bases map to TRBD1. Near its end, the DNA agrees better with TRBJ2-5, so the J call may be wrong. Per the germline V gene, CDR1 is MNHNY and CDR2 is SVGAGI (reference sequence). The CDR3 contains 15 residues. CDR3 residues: CASRLGTGGLQTQYF. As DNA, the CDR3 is TGTGCCAGCAGGCTGGGGACAGGGGGCCTACAGACCCAGTACTTC.

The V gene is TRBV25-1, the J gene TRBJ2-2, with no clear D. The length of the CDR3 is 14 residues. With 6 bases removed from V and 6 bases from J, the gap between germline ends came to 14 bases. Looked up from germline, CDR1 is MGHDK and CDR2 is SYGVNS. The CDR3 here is CASSDTPRAGELFF. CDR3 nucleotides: TGTGCCAGCAGCGACACCCCCCGGGCCGGGGAGCTGTTTTTT.

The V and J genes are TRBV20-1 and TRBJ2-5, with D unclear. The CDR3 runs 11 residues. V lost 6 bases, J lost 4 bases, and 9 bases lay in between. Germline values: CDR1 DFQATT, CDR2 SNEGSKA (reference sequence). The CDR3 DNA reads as TGCAGTGCGGGTTATCGAGAGACCCAGTACTTC. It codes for CSAGYRETQYF.

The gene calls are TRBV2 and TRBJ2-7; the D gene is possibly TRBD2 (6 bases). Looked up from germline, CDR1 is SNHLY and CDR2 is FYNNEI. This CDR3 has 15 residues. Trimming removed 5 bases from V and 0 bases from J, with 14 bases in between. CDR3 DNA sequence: TGTGCCAGCAGTCAGGAGCGGGCAAGCTCCTACGAGCAGTACTTC. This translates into CASSQERASSYEQYF.

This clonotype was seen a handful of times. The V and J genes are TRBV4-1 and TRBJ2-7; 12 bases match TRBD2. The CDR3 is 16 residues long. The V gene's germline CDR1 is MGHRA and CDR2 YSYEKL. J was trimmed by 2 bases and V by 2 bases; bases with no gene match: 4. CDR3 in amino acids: CASSQPTSGSPYEQYF. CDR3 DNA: TGCGCCAGCAGCCAACCGACTAGCGGGAGTCCCTACGAGCAGTACTTC.

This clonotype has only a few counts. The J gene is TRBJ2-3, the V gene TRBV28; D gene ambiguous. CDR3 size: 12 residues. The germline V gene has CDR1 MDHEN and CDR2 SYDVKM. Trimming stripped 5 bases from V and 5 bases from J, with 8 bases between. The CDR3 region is CASSAFEDTQYF. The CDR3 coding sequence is TGTGCCAGCAGTGCCTTTGAAGATACGCAGTATTTT.

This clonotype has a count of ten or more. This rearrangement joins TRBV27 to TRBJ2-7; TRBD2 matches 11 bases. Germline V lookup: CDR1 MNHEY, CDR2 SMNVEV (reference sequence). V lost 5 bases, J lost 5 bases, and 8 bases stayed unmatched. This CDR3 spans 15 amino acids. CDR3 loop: CASSATSGSYDEQYF. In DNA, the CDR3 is TGTGCCAGCAGTGCCACTAGCGGGAGTTATGACGAGCAGTACTTC.

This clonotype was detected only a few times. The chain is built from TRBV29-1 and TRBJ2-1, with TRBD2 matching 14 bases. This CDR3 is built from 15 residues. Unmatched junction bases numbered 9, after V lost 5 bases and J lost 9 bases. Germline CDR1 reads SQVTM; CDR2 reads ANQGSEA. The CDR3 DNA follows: TGCAGCGTTCTTTTACCGGGACTAGCGGGAGTTGAGCAGTTCTTC. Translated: CSVLLPGLAGVEQFF.

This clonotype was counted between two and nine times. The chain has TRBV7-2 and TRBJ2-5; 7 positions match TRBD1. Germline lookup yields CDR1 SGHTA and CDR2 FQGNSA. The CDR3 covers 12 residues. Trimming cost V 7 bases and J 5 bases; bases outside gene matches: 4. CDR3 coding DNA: TGTGCCAGCAAAGGGGGCGCGGAGACCCAGTACTTC. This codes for CASKGGAETQYF.

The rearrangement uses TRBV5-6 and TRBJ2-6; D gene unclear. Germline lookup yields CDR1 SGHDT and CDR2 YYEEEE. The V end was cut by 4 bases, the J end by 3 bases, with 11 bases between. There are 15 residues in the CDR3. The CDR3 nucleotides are TGTGCCAGCAGCCGGTTAGTCTTTGGGGCCAACGTCCTGACTTTC. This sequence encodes CASSRLVFGANVLTF.

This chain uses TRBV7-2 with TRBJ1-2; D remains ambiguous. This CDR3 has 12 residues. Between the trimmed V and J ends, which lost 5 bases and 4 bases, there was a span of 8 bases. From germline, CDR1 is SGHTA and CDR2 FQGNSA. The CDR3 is CASSRLGYGYTF. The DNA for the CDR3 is TGTGCCAGCAGCCGTCTGGGCTATGGCTACACCTTC.

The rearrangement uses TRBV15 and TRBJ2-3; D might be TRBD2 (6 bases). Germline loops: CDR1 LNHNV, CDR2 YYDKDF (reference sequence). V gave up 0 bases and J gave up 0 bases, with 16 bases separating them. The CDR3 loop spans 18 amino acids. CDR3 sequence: CATSRDRGSGTSTDTQYF. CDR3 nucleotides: TGTGCCACCAGCAGAGATCGGGGTAGCGGTACTAGCACAGATACGCAGTATTTT.

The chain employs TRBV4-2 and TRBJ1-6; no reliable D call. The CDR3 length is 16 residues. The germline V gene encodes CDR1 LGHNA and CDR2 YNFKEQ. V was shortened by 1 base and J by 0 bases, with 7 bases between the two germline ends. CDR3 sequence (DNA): TGTGCCAGCAGCCAAGGATACGTCTCCTATAATTCACCCCTCCACTTT. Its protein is CASSQGYVSYNSPLHF.

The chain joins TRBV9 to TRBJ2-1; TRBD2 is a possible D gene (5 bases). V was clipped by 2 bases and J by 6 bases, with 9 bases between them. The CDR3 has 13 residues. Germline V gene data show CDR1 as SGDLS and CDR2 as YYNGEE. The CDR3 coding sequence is TGTGCCAGCAGCGTGGGCGGGTGCAATGAGCAGTTCTTC. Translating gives CASSVGGCNEQFF.

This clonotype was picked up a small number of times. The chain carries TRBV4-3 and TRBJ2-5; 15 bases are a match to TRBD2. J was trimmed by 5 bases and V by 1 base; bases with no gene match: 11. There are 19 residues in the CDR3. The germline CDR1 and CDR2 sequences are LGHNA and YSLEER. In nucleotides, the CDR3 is TGCGCCAGCAGCCAAGTTCTGGGACTAGCGGGAGGCGTTCTCGAGACCCAGTACTTC. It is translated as CASSQVLGLAGGVLETQYF.

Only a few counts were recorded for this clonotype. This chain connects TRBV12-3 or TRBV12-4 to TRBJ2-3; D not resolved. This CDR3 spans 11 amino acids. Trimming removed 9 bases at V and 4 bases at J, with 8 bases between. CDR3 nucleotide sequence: TGTGCCAGTGTGTGGGCAGATACGCAGTATTTT. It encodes CASVWADTQYF.

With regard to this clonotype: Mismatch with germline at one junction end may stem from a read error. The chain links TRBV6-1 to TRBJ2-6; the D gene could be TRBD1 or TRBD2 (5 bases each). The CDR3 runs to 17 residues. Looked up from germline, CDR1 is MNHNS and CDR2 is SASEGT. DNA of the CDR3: TGCGCCAGCACCATACGAGGGGAAAGCTCTGGGGCCAACGTCCTGACTTTC. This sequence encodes CASTIRGESSGANVLTF.

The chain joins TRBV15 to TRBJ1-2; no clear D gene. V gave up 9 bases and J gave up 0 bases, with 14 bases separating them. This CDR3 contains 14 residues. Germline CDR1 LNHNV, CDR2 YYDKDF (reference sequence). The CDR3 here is CATKPGSANYGYTF. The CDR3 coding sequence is TGTGCCACTAAACCGGGCAGTGCTAACTATGGCTACACCTTC.